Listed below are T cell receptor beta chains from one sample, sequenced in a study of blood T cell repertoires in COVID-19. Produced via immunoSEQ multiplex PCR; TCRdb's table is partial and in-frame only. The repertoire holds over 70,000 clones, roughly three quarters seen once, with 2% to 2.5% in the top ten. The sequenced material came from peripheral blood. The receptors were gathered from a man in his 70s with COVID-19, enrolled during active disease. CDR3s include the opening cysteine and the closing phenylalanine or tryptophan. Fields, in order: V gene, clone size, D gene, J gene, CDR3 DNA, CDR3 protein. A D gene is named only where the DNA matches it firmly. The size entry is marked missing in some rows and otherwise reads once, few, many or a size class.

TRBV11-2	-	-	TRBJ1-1	TGTGCCAGCAGCTTAGCAGGGCTCAGACAAGCTTTCTTT	CASSLAGLRQAFF
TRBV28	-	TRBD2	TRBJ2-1	TGTGCCACCAGACTAGCGGGAGTGGATGAGCAGTTCTTC	CATRLAGVDEQFF
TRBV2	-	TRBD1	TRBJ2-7	TGTGCCAGCGGACAGGGCTTCTACGAGCAGTACTTC	CASGQGFYEQYF
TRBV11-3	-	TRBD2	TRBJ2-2	TGTGCCAGCAGCTTTGGTAGCGGGAATGACGGGGAGCTGTTTTTT	CASSFGSGNDGELFF
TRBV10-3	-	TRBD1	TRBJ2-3	TGTGCCATCAGTGAGGCGGCCGGGACAGTCACAGATACGCAGTATTTT	CAISEAAGTVTDTQYF
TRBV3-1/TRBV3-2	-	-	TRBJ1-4	TGTGCCAGCAGCCAAGGGCACAGTAAGGAAAAACTGTTTTTT	CASSQGHSKEKLFF
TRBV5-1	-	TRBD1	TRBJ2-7	TGCGCCAGCAGCTTAGTGGGACAGAGCTACGAGCAGTACTTC	CASSLVGQSYEQYF
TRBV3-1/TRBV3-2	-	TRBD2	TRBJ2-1	TGTGCCAGCAGCCAAGATAATAGCGGGAGAGGTGAGCAGTTCTTC	CASSQDNSGRGEQFF
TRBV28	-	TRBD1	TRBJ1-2	TGTGCCAGCAGTACGGGAGGGACAGGGTATGCCTATGGCTACACCTTC	CASSTGGTGYAYGYTF
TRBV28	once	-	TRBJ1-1	TGTGCCAGCGGGAAGATAGCCGACGGGAAGAACACTGAAGCTTTCTTT	CASGKIADGKNTEAFF
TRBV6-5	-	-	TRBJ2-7	TGTGCCAGCAGTACCCCCGGTTGGGGAGGCGAGCAGTACTTC	CASSTPGWGGEQYF
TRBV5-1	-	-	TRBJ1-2	TGCGCCAGCAGCTGGGGCGGAGAACGCTATGGCTACACCTTC	CASSWGGERYGYTF
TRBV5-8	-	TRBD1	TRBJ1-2	TGTGCCAGCAGCTTGTGGGCAGGGGGCGACTATGGCTACACCTTC	CASSLWAGGDYGYTF
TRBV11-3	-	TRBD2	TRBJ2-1	TGTGCCAGCAGCCCGGTGACTAGCGGGAGGGGGTCGAATGAGCAGTTCTTC	CASSPVTSGRGSNEQFF
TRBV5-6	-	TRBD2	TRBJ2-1	TGTGCCAGCAGCCCCCGGATAGCGGGAGCGACCGGTAGGTACAATGAGCAGTTCTTC	CASSPRIAGATGRYNEQFF
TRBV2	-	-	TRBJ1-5	TGTGCCAGCAGGTACACGGGGGATCAGCCCCAGCATTTT	CASRYTGDQPQHF
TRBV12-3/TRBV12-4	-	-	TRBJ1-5	TGTGCCAGCAGCTACAGGGACGGTCAGCCCCAGCATTTT	CASSYRDGQPQHF
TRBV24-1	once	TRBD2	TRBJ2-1	TGTGCCACCAGTGGCGTTACCGGGACTAGCGACACTCTCAGGGCTTACAATGAGCAGTTCTTC	CATSGVTGTSDTLRAYNEQFF
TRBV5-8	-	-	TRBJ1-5	TGTGCCAGCAGCTTGCAACAGGCCGATCAGCCCCAGCATTTT	CASSLQQADQPQHF
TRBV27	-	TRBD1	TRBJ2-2	TGTGCCAGCAGTTTATCCCCCACGACAGGGACCGGGGAGCTGTTTTTT	CASSLSPTTGTGELFF
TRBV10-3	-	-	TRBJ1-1	TGTGCCATCAGAAGGGGGACTGAAGCTTTCTTT	CAIRRGTEAFF
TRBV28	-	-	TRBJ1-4	TGTGCCAGCGGACAGTCAGGGTCAGGCGAATATGAAAAACTGTTTTTT	CASGQSGSGEYEKLFF
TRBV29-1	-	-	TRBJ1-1	TGCAGCGTTGAAGTACAGACGGAGGTCACTGAAGCTTTCTTT	CSVEVQTEVTEAFF
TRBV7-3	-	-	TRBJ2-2	TGTGCCAGCAGACGTACGCAGGGCGGGGAGCTGTTTTTT	CASRRTQGGELFF
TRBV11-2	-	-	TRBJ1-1	TGTGCCAGCAGCTTTAGGAACACTGAAGCTTTCTTT	CASSFRNTEAFF
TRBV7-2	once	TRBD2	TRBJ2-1	TGTGCCAGCAGCCGGCGACTAGCGGCCAGCTCCTACAATGAGCAGTTCTTC	CASSRRLAASSYNEQFF
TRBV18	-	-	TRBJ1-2	TGTGCCAGCTCACCAGGCGCAGGGGCGGACTATGGCTACACCTTC	CASSPGAGADYGYTF
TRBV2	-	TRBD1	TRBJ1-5	TGTGCCAGCAGCCGGGACAGGGGGCGAGGTCAGCCCCAGCATTTT	CASSRDRGRGQPQHF
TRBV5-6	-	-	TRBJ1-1	TGTGCCAGCAGCGTCGCTGAGACTGAAGCTTTCTTT	CASSVAETEAFF
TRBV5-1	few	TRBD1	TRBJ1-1	TGCGCCAGCAGCCGGGGACAGATGAACACTGAAGCTTTCTTT	CASSRGQMNTEAFF
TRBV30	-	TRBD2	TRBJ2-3	TGTGCCTGGAGTTGGGAGGGAGGGCACACAGATACGCAGTATTTT	CAWSWEGGHTDTQYF
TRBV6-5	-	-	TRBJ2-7	TGTGCCAGCAGTTACTCGACGGGTCGCGTGGGCGAGCAGTACTTC	CASSYSTGRVGEQYF
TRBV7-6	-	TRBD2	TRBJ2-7	TGTGCCAGCAGCTTACATACGTCTAGCGGGAGCGGTGAGCAGTACTTC	CASSLHTSSGSGEQYF
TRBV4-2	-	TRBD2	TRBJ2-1	TGTGCCAGCAGCCGGGAGGGCAGCAATGAGCAGTTCTTC	CASSREGSNEQFF
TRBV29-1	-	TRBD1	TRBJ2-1	TGCAGCGTTGAAGGCCCAGGGGGCAGGTACAATGAGCAGTTCTTC	CSVEGPGGRYNEQFF
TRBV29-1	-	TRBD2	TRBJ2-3	TGCAGCGTATTCTTAAGCGGGAGCCCAGATACGCAGTATTTT	CSVFLSGSPDTQYF
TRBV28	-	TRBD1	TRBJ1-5	TGTGCCAGCAGTACAGGGGGCGCAGGTAATCAGCCCCAGCATTTT	CASSTGGAGNQPQHF
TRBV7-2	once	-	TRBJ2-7	TGTGCCAGCAGCTTAGTCCGGGACTCCTACGAGCAGTACTTC	CASSLVRDSYEQYF
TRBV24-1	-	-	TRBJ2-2	TGTGCCACCAGTGATGTGCAGGGTTTGGTCGGGGAGCTGTTTTTT	CATSDVQGLVGELFF
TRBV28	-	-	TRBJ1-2	TGTGCCAGCAGTTTGCAGGGGTTGTATGGCTACACCTTC	CASSLQGLYGYTF
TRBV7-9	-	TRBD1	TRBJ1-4	TGTGCCAGCAGCCTCACAGGGGGAGGTGAAAAACTGTTTTTT	CASSLTGGGEKLFF
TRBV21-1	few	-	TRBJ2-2	TGTGCCAGAACGGCAGGGGCGGGCACCGGGGAGCTGTTTTTT	CARTAGAGTGELFF
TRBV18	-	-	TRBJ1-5	TGTGCCAGCTCACCCCAGCCGGGTACCCTTAGCAATCAGCCCCAGCATTTT	CASSPQPGTLSNQPQHF
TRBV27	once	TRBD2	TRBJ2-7	TGTGCCAGCAGTCCTCTCGCCGGGAGGGCCTACGAGCAGTACTTC	CASSPLAGRAYEQYF
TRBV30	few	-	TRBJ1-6	TGTGCCTACCTAAACGGGGGCTCCTATAATTCACCCCTCCACTTT	CAYLNGGSYNSPLHF
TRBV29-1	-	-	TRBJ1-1	TGCAGCATCAGACAGATCATGAACACTGAAGCTTTCTTT	CSIRQIMNTEAFF
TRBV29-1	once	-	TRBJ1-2	TGCAGCGTAGAGACGACAGGTTTCTATGGCTACACCTTC	CSVETTGFYGYTF
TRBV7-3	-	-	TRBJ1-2	TGTGCCAGCAGCTTGGGACATCCCGCTAACTATGGCTACACCTTC	CASSLGHPANYGYTF
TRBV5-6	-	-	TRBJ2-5	TGTGCCAGCAGCTTGGGATACCTAGGGACCCAGTACTTC	CASSLGYLGTQYF
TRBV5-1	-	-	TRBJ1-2	TGCGCCAGCAGCTTACCCCTCGGGGGGAACGGCTACACCTTC	CASSLPLGGNGYTF
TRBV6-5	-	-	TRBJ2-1	TGTGCCAGCAGTTACAGAGCGTTTAGCTCCTACAATGAGCAGTTCTTC	CASSYRAFSSYNEQFF
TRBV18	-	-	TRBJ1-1	TGTGCCAGCTCACCCGGCGACAGTGCGAACACTGAAGCTTTCTTT	CASSPGDSANTEAFF
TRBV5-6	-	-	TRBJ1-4	TGTGCCAGCAGCTTGAGCGTTCGGGGACTGGCTAATGAAAAACTGTTTTTT	CASSLSVRGLANEKLFF
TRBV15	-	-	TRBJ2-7	TGTGCCACCAGCAGGGGACTGGGTTATTACGAGCAGTACTTC	CATSRGLGYYEQYF
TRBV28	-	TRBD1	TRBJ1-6	TGTGCCAGCAGACCGATTACAGGGGGCGCCGTGGATAATTCACCCCTCCACTTT	CASRPITGGAVDNSPLHF
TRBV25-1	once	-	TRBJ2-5	TGTGCCAGCCGTTCCGACAGGAATCCGCAAGAGACCCAGTACTTC	CASRSDRNPQETQYF
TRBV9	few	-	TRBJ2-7	TGTGCCAGCAGCCCGGAGGGCTACGAGCAGTACTTC	CASSPEGYEQYF
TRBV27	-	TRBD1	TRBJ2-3	TGTGCCAGCAGTCTCACCCGGACAGGGGCGTACACAGATACGCAGTATTTT	CASSLTRTGAYTDTQYF
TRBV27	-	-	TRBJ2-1	TGTGCCAGCAGTCCCCAGACTAGGACGAACTCCTACAATGAGCAGTTCTTC	CASSPQTRTNSYNEQFF